Following are 3 T cell receptor beta chains from one sample sequenced in a study of spatial heterogeneity in lung cancer. One entry per CDR3 protein, called by TCRdb with MiXCR from the 5' RACE reads. The sample records about 45,000 distinct CDR3 sequences, roughly 12% being singletons. Time point given: sample taken at primary tumor resection. The input material, whole RNA from tumor, nontumor lung or frozen PBMC, was sequenced unsorted. The starting material was PBMCs, obtained at surgery. The receptors derive from a female donor with early-stage non-small cell lung cancer.

This clonotype has more than one count but fewer than ten. V and J are TRBV11-2 and TRBJ2-3; D uncertain. The germline V and J ends were trimmed by 5 bases and 2 bases, with 8 bases remaining between them. The CDR3 is 13 residues long. Germline CDR1 reads SGHAT; CDR2 reads FQNNGV. This chain's CDR3 is CASSPRATDTQYF. The DNA of the CDR3 is TGTGCCAGCAGCCCCCGGGCCACAGATACGCAGTATTTT.

This chain joins TRBV24-1 and TRBJ2-2; D tentatively fits TRBD1 or TRBD2 (6 bases each). Germline-derived CDR1 and CDR2 are KGHDR and SFDVKD. V was shortened by 1 base and J by 7 bases, with 9 bases between the two germline ends. The CDR3 spans 14 residues. The CDR3 DNA reads TGTGCCACCAGTGATTTTGGGGGGCTCGGGGAGCTGTTTTTT. Amino acids: CATSDFGGLGELFF.

The chain joins TRBV28 to TRBJ1-5; D uncertain. From germline, CDR1 is MDHEN and CDR2 SYDVKM. V shed 2 bases and J shed 1 base, with 6 bases lying between them. The CDR3 is 14 amino acids. The CDR3 coding sequence is TGTGCCAGCAGTTTAGTTCGGAGCAATCAGCCCCAGCATTTT. It specifies CASSLVRSNQPQHF.